The clone carrying this T cell receptor beta chain was picked up one time. The antigen is unknown. This sample was taken from a study of shared clonotypes between healthy human individuals. Study outcomes and limitations: Sampling used blood alone; tissue repertoires probably differ.

Deep was the level at which the assay was run. Some clones are missing from TCRdb's copy, which holds only in-frame ones; the method was immunoSEQ multiplex PCR. The table records 2 million to 2.5 million clones, 85% to 95% of them present only once. Germline trimming cut 4 bases from V and 1 base from J; bases unmatched to any gene: 6. The CDR3 contains 15 residues. From germline, CDR1 is MDHEN and CDR2 SYDVKM. The clonotype was recovered from a man younger than 35 in good health. Some clones in this sample may be carry-over from other donors' samples. V usage is TRBV28 and J usage is TRBJ1-2; 7 bases align to TRBD1. Sequenced: naive CD4+ T cells from PBMCs. Subset given: CD45RA+ positively selected. This CDR3 reads CASSSPGQLNYGYTF. In DNA form, the CDR3 reads TGTGCCAGCAGTTCTCCGGGACAGCTTAACTATGGCTACACCTTC.